These 20 T cell receptor beta chains share one sample of origin, sequenced in a study of T cell responses to AZD1222 COVID-19 vaccine. Profiling relied on immunoSEQ multiplex PCR, and the TCRdb table lists in-frame clones only, not all of them. The sample lists around 73,000 clones, roughly nine tenths occurring once. Sequences were derived from peripheral blood, sampled 28 days after the second AZD1222 dose. All receptors come from an adult who received the AZD1222 COVID-19 vaccine.

The rearrangement joins TRBV9 to TRBJ1-3, with unresolved D. Germline V lookup: CDR1 SGDLS, CDR2 YYNGEE. This CDR3 has 18 residues. V was shortened by 0 bases and J by 0 bases, with 16 bases between the two germline ends. The CDR3 DNA is TGTGCCAGCAGCGTAGCCCCCTCCGGGATCCTCTCTGGAAACACCATATATTTT. Amino acids: CASSVAPSGILSGNTIYF.

CDR3 residues: CASSPRVAALGTDTQYF. CDR3 DNA: TGTGCCAGCAGTCCCAGAGTAGCAGCGTTAGGCACAGATACGCAGTATTTT. The gene calls are TRBV2 and TRBJ2-3; the D is unclear. This CDR3 region has 17 residues. Between the trimmed V and J ends, which lost 5 bases and 1 base, there was a span of 19 bases. Germline V gene sequence: CDR1 SNHLY, CDR2 FYNNEI.

This clone was recorded only once. The chain joins TRBV4-1 to TRBJ1-2; 7 positions agree with TRBD1. Germline V gene sequence: CDR1 MGHRA, CDR2 YSYEKL. V lost 9 bases to trimming and J lost 1 base; unmatched junction nucleotides: 14. The CDR3 covers 16 residues. The CDR3 nucleotides are TGCGCCAGTCGTTTTTCCGGGACAGACGGTAACTATGGCTACACCTTC. Its protein product is CASRFSGTDGNYGYTF.

This clone was counted a single time. The genes are TRBV10-3 and TRBJ1-3; tentative D call: TRBD1 (6 bases). CDR1 ENHRY and CDR2 SYGVKD come from the germline V gene. V lost 11 bases and J lost 1, with 15 bases in between. This CDR3 has 14 amino acids. This CDR3 is CASSGVGSGNTIYF. The CDR3 nucleotides are TGTGCCTCATCAGGGGTCGGGTCTGGAAACACCATATATTTT.

The gene calls are TRBV4-1 and TRBJ2-5; 11 positions match TRBD1. From germline, CDR1 is MGHRA and CDR2 YSYEKL. The CDR3 is 15 amino acids. After removal of 4 bases from V and 4 bases from J, the junction contained 5 bases not matched to a gene. Written as DNA, the CDR3 is TGCGCCAGCAGCCTGGGACAGGGGGGTCGAGAGACCCAGTACTTC. Residues: CASSLGQGGRETQYF.

The chain uses TRBV10-3 and TRBJ1-1; D is unresolved. This CDR3 region has 13 residues. The germline CDR1 and CDR2 sequences are ENHRY and SYGVKD. The V gene lost 2 bases and the J gene lost 4 bases, with 8 bases spanning the gap. This chain's CDR3 is CAISERGSTEAFF. Written as DNA, the CDR3 is TGTGCCATCAGTGAGCGGGGAAGCACTGAAGCTTTCTTT.

The chain combines TRBV5-1 with TRBJ1-1, with D perhaps TRBD1 (5 bases). Per germline, CDR1 SGHRS and CDR2 YFSETQ. The CDR3 runs to 15 residues. Trimming stripped 0 bases from V and 0 bases from J, with 9 bases between. The CDR3 spells CASSLVGDLNTEAFF. The CDR3, as DNA: TGCGCCAGCAGCTTGGTAGGGGATCTGAACACTGAAGCTTTCTTT.

The chain combines TRBV5-4 with TRBJ1-2; no definite D call. The CDR3 is 16 residues long. Trimming removed 0 bases at V and 7 bases at J, with 19 bases between. The germline CDR1 and CDR2 sequences are SGHNT and YYREEE (reference sequence). Written as DNA, the CDR3 is TGTGCCAGCAGCTTGGAAGAGGCAGTTAGGACCTCTGGCTACACCTTC. It yields the protein CASSLEEAVRTSGYTF. The full variable domain, with the rest looked up from reference TRBV5-4 and TRBJ1-2, is ETGVTQSPTHLIKTRGQQVTLRCSSQSGHNTVSWYQQALGQGPQFIFQYYREEENGRGNFPPRFSGLQFPNYSSELNVNALELDDSALYLCASSLEEAVRTSGYTFGSGTRLTVV.

V and J are TRBV3-1 (or the pseudogene TRBV3-2) and TRBJ1-1; 7 nucleotides match TRBD1. J gave up 5 bases and V 4 bases, and 10 bases lay outside the gene matches. This CDR3 has 15 amino acids. The germline gives CDR1 LGHDT, CDR2 YNNKEL (reference sequence). CDR3 amino acids: CASSLRQGLRTEAFF. The CDR3 DNA is TGTGCCAGCAGCCTCCGACAGGGTTTGCGTACTGAAGCTTTCTTT.

Here the CDR3 reads CASSMRLAGGPTDTQYF. The CDR3 DNA reads TGTGCCAGTAGTATGAGACTAGCGGGGGGGCCAACAGATACGCAGTATTTT. J is TRBJ2-3 and V is TRBV19, with 14 bases matching TRBD2. Germline assignment: CDR1 LNHDA and CDR2 SQIVND (reference sequence). Losses at the gene ends were 3 bases for V and 3 bases for J; bases not matched to a gene: 5. This CDR3 has 17 residues.

This chain connects TRBV11-3 to TRBJ1-1; no clear D gene. V was cut by 2 bases and J by 3 bases, with 7 bases left in between. Germline-derived CDR1 and CDR2 are SGHNT and YENEEA. The CDR3 runs to 13 residues. In DNA, the CDR3 is TGTGCCAGCAGCTTAAAGGGATACACTGAAGCTTTCTTT. Translating gives CASSLKGYTEAFF.

The chain joins TRBV18 to TRBJ2-2; D unclear. Trimming left V 1 base short and J 1 base short, with 4 bases between. Per germline, CDR1 KGHSH and CDR2 LQKENI. CDR3 length: 14 residues. CDR3 protein: CASSPQRNTGELFF. The CDR3 DNA reads as TGTGCCAGCTCACCACAACGGAACACCGGGGAGCTGTTTTTT.

This sequence joins TRBV9 and TRBJ2-2, with TRBD2 matching 15 bases. V dropped 1 base and J dropped 2; count of bases not matched to a gene: 3. Germline values: CDR1 SGDLS, CDR2 YYNGEE. The CDR3 length is 18 residues. The CDR3 loop is CASSVPGLAGGNTGELFF. In DNA, the CDR3 is TGTGCCAGCAGCGTACCGGGACTAGCGGGAGGCAACACCGGGGAGCTGTTTTTT.

The gene calls are TRBV27 and TRBJ2-7; a weak D match, TRBD1 (5 bases). The CDR3 length is 14 residues. Trimming removed 5 bases from V and 2 bases from J, with 13 bases in between. Germline V CDR1 and CDR2: MNHEY, SMNVEV (reference sequence). Here the CDR3 DNA reads TGTGCCAGCAGTCCTTACAGGACCCCCTACGAGCAGTACTTC. Residues: CASSPYRTPYEQYF.

In its sample, this clone was seen once. This sequence joins TRBV4-3 and TRBJ1-1; D is ambiguous. V was pared by 1 base and J by 1 base, with 4 bases between. The V gene's germline CDR1 is LGHNA and CDR2 YSLEER. This CDR3 region has 13 residues. The CDR3 coding sequence is TGCGCCAGCAGCCAAGGCAAGAACACTGAAGCTTTCTTT. Translating gives CASSQGKNTEAFF.

The chain uses TRBV29-1 and TRBJ1-4; 7 bases fit TRBD1. Germline values: CDR1 SQVTM, CDR2 ANQGSEA. The CDR3 extends over 13 amino acids. The ends lost 7 bases at V and 10 bases at J; junction bases unmatched: 12. The chain's CDR3 is CSGWTGSLGKLFF. CDR3 in DNA: TGCAGCGGGTGGACAGGATCTCTAGGAAAACTGTTTTTT.

The chain carries TRBV9 and TRBJ1-2, with D perhaps matching TRBD1 (5 bases). V was clipped by 4 bases and J by 4 bases, with 11 bases between them. Germline CDR1 is SGDLS and CDR2 is YYNGEE. The CDR3 spans 13 residues. The CDR3, as DNA: TGTGCCAGCAGCCAGGGACCGAGCTATGGCTACACCTTC. Amino acids: CASSQGPSYGYTF.

This chain uses TRBV27 with TRBJ2-3, with D tentatively TRBD1 (6 bases). The length of the CDR3 is 15 residues. Germline values: CDR1 MNHEY, CDR2 SMNVEV (reference sequence). V was clipped by 3 bases and J by 6 bases, with 16 bases between them. This CDR3 is CASSLGAALGDTQYF. The CDR3 DNA reads TGTGCCAGCAGTTTGGGGGCGGCCCTCGGGGATACGCAGTATTTT.

Here the CDR3 reads CASSEGLAGVRETQYF. The CDR3, as DNA: TGTGCCAGCAGCGAGGGACTAGCGGGAGTTCGAGAGACCCAGTACTTC. The chain has TRBV7-8 and TRBJ2-5; 14 bases fit TRBD2. From germline, CDR1 is SGHVS and CDR2 FQNEAQ. The V gene end was trimmed by 5 bases and the J gene end by 4 bases; junction bases not matched to a gene: 6. The CDR3 is made up of 16 amino acids.

The chain employs TRBV9 and TRBJ2-1; TRBD2 matches at 11 bases. Germline CDR1 and CDR2: SGDLS and YYNGEE. CDR3 size: 16 residues. V lost 3 bases to trimming and J lost 2 bases; unmatched junction nucleotides: 4. In DNA form, the CDR3 reads TGTGCCAGCAGCGCCGGGACTAGCGGAGCCTACAATGAGCAGTTCTTC. Its translation: CASSAGTSGAYNEQFF.